The TCR beta chain described here comes from a study of blood T cell repertoires in COVID-19. The V end was cut by 6 bases, the J end by 4 bases, with 16 bases between. There are 13 residues in the CDR3. Germline V gene data show CDR1 as SQVTM and CDR2 as ANQGSEA. TCRdb keeps only in-frame clones here, not all; method: immunoSEQ multiplex PCR. The table includes about 160,000 clones, roughly nine tenths detected once. The chain is built from TRBV29-1 and TRBJ2-7; D perhaps matches TRBD1 (6 bases). The sample was peripheral blood. This sequence originates from a woman in her 70s with acute or convalescent COVID-19. The CDR3 DNA reads as TGCAGCGTGGGATCCAAAGGGGGATACGAGCAGTACTTC. It codes for CSVGSKGGYEQYF.